Detailed here is one TCR beta chain. Its matching antigen is unknown. This likely traces to a read error, being one base from a far larger clone. This sample includes further DNA sequences coding for the same CDR3. These data belong to a study of CD8+ T cells in alopecia areata. Reverse transcribed after extraction, RNA yielded cDNA as the sequencing template. Clones were sequenced by immunoSEQ multiplex PCR, and TCRdb holds only the in-frame ones, with some missing. This sample has around 290,000 clones, with roughly 50% found just once. From germline, CDR1 is MDHEN and CDR2 SYDVKM. V was cut by 2 bases and J by 5 bases, with 3 bases left in between. This CDR3 has 11 amino acids. Findings and limits, study-wide: The treated group had a single nonresponder, limiting CD8+ expansion-response conclusions. On tofacitinib, scalp clonality and expanded CD8+ clones among top 100 fell significantly. While tofacitinib was given, many expanded lesional clones persisted in scalp and blood. Resident alphabeta T cells of normal skin are also sequenced in scalp samples.

Regarding treatment: oral pan-JAK inhibitor, 5-10 mg twice daily. The rearrangement joins TRBV28 to TRBJ2-5; D gene unclear. The source is a human donor with alopecia areata. The starting material was CD4+ T cells sorted from blood, obtained at week 24, from a patient treated with tofacitinib. The CDR3 region is CASSLKETQYF. The CDR3 nucleotides are TGTGCCAGCAGTTTAAAGGAGACCCAGTACTTC.